This entry is about one T cell receptor (delta chain). This clone's antigen is unknown. The record has no base qualities; no much larger clone is one base away. This entry belongs to a study of gamma-delta T cells after stem cell transplantation listed by TCRdb under 2016. V loses 0 bases at its end and J loses 0 bases; junction bases beyond the gene matches: 12. The CDR3, from cysteine to phenylalanine, totals 19 residues. The read is trimmed to its CDR3 DNA, 57 bases read in frame from base 1. The CDR1 and CDR2 encoded by the germline V gene are GEAIGNYY and EKD. Library generation was performed with RT-PCR. The sample was run on an Illumina MiSeq. TCRdb reran clone calling on the public reads with CATT; rows sharing one DNA sequence were then combined. For this sample the table gives fewer than 12,000 delta-chain clones, of which around 1.2% were detected only once. The biggest ten clones account for 10% of the sample.

The receptor's source is a human donor. It is not recorded whose cells these are; they may come from a transplant donor. The sequence joins TRDV2 to TRDJ1, and 10 bases in between align with TRDD3. The sequencing sample was made of gamma-delta T cells. The CDR3 amino acid sequence is: CACDTLMGDTVYYTDKLIF. The base sequence is TGTGCCTGTGACACCCTTATGGGGGATACCGTATATTACACCGATAAACTCATCTTT.